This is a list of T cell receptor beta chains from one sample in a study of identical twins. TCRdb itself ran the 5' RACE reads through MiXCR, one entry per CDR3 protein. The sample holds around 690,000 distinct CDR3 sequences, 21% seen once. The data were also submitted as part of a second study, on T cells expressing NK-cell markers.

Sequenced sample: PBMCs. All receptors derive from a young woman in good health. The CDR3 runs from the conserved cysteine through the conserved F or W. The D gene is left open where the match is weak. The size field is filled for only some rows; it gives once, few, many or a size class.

CDR3nt: TGTGCCAGCAGCCCCGGGATTTTTGGATCCTACGAGCAGTACTTC
CDR3aa: CASSPGIFGSYEQYF
v_gene: TRBV13
d_gene: .
j_gene: TRBJ2-7
abundance: .

CDR3nt: TGTGCCACCAGCCACCAAACTACAGGGGGCTCCGAGCAGTACTTC
CDR3aa: CATSHQTTGGSEQYF
v_gene: TRBV10-3
d_gene: TRBD1
j_gene: TRBJ2-7
abundance: few

CDR3nt: TGTGCCAGCAGTTTTAGGCCCTTAGGGGGGGATGGAGACATTCAGTACTTC
CDR3aa: CASSFRPLGGDGDIQYF
v_gene: TRBV27
d_gene: .
j_gene: TRBJ2-4
abundance: .

CDR3nt: TGCAGCGTTGAAGATCTGGGACCCCCCCACGAGCAGTACTTC
CDR3aa: CSVEDLGPPHEQYF
v_gene: TRBV29-1
d_gene: .
j_gene: TRBJ2-7
abundance: few

CDR3nt: TGTGCCAGCAGTTTTTTGCGGGGGCTCCACGAGCAGTACTTC
CDR3aa: CASSFLRGLHEQYF
v_gene: TRBV12-3/TRBV12-4
d_gene: .
j_gene: TRBJ2-7
abundance: few

CDR3nt: TGTGCCATCAAGGGACAGGGACTCAACACCGGGGAGCTGTTTTTT
CDR3aa: CAIKGQGLNTGELFF
v_gene: TRBV10-3
d_gene: TRBD1
j_gene: TRBJ2-2
abundance: .

CDR3nt: TGTGCCATGGGACAGCCGTACAATGAGCAGTTCTTC
CDR3aa: CAMGQPYNEQFF
v_gene: TRBV10-3
d_gene: TRBD1
j_gene: TRBJ2-1
abundance: few

CDR3nt: TGTGCCAGCAGTTACTCGTATAGCGGTGGGGCCAACGTCCTGACTTTC
CDR3aa: CASSYSYSGGANVLTF
v_gene: TRBV6-5
d_gene: .
j_gene: TRBJ2-6
abundance: .

CDR3nt: TGCGCCAGCAGTGAGTTGAGTAGGGGCTGGGAGCAGTACTTC
CDR3aa: CASSELSRGWEQYF
v_gene: TRBV10-2
d_gene: .
j_gene: TRBJ2-7
abundance: .

CDR3nt: TGTGCCAGCAGCCGCCGACAGGGGGCCTATGGCTACACCTTC
CDR3aa: CASSRRQGAYGYTF
v_gene: TRBV12-3/TRBV12-4
d_gene: TRBD1
j_gene: TRBJ1-2
abundance: few

CDR3nt: TGTGCCAGCAGCTTAGAGGCCCCATATGAGCAGTTCTTC
CDR3aa: CASSLEAPYEQFF
v_gene: TRBV7-6
d_gene: .
j_gene: TRBJ2-1
abundance: few

CDR3nt: TGCGCCAGCAGCTTACTAGCGGGGGGGCTTGTTGAGCAGTTCTTC
CDR3aa: CASSLLAGGLVEQFF
v_gene: TRBV5-1
d_gene: TRBD2
j_gene: TRBJ2-1
abundance: once

CDR3nt: TGCAGTGCCGCCCGACAGAGAAACACTGAAGCTTTCTTT
CDR3aa: CSAARQRNTEAFF
v_gene: TRBV20-1
d_gene: .
j_gene: TRBJ1-1
abundance: .

CDR3nt: TGTGCTAGTGGTTTGACCCCCGATGGGGAGGGGGGCACAGATACGCAGTATTTT
CDR3aa: CASGLTPDGEGGTDTQYF
v_gene: TRBV12-5
d_gene: .
j_gene: TRBJ2-3
abundance: .

CDR3nt: TGTGCCACGAACAGTCTTTCCTCCGGGACTAGCGGGATGAGGTACTTC
CDR3aa: CATNSLSSGTSGMRYF
v_gene: TRBV10-3
d_gene: TRBD2
j_gene: TRBJ2-7
abundance: many

CDR3nt: TGCAGTGCTAGAGATAACGGTCTGGGGACTGAAGCTTTCTTT
CDR3aa: CSARDNGLGTEAFF
v_gene: TRBV20-1
d_gene: .
j_gene: TRBJ1-1
abundance: few

CDR3nt: TGCGCCAGCAGTGAGGGTAGCGTCGCAGATACGCAGTATTTT
CDR3aa: CASSEGSVADTQYF
v_gene: TRBV10-1
d_gene: .
j_gene: TRBJ2-3
abundance: few

CDR3nt: TGCAGCGTTCCTCCGGGACAACCGTACTTC
CDR3aa: CSVPPGQPYF
v_gene: TRBV29-1
d_gene: .
j_gene: TRBJ2-5
abundance: .

CDR3nt: TGTGCCAGCAGTCCCGGGACTAGCGACACCGGGGAGCTGTTTTTT
CDR3aa: CASSPGTSDTGELFF
v_gene: TRBV7-7
d_gene: TRBD2
j_gene: TRBJ2-2
abundance: .

CDR3nt: TGTGCCAGCAGTGATAGTGGGAAGGTGTCAGATACGCAGTATTTT
CDR3aa: CASSDSGKVSDTQYF
v_gene: TRBV25-1
d_gene: .
j_gene: TRBJ2-3
abundance: few

CDR3nt: TGTGCCAGCAGCGCGAGGAGACTAGCGGGAGGGATAAGCTCCTACAATGAGCAGTTCTTC
CDR3aa: CASSARRLAGGISSYNEQFF
v_gene: TRBV9
d_gene: TRBD2
j_gene: TRBJ2-1
abundance: few

CDR3nt: TGCAGTGCTAGAGTGGCGGACGGGGTCCGTTCACCCCTCCACTTT
CDR3aa: CSARVADGVRSPLHF
v_gene: TRBV20-1
d_gene: .
j_gene: TRBJ1-6
abundance: few

CDR3nt: TGCAGTGCTAGAGACCGGGGAGGGGGCTACACCTTC
CDR3aa: CSARDRGGGYTF
v_gene: TRBV20-1
d_gene: .
j_gene: TRBJ1-2
abundance: few

CDR3nt: TGTGCCAGCAGCACCACCGGGACAGGGGGCTACGAGCAGTACTTC
CDR3aa: CASSTTGTGGYEQYF
v_gene: TRBV11-2
d_gene: TRBD1
j_gene: TRBJ2-7
abundance: .

CDR3nt: TGTGCCGGTTTGGGGGGGGCCTACAATGAGCAGTTCTTC
CDR3aa: CAGLGGAYNEQFF
v_gene: TRBV2
d_gene: TRBD2
j_gene: TRBJ2-1
abundance: few

CDR3nt: TGCAGTGCGCCGGGCCGTAGGGCTAGCACAGATACGCAGTATTTT
CDR3aa: CSAPGRRASTDTQYF
v_gene: TRBV20-1
d_gene: .
j_gene: TRBJ2-3
abundance: .

CDR3nt: TGTGCCAGCTCTCCTACAGGGAAAATAAATCAGCCCCAGCATTTT
CDR3aa: CASSPTGKINQPQHF
v_gene: TRBV18
d_gene: .
j_gene: TRBJ1-5
abundance: few

CDR3nt: TGCACCCCGGATGGCTACACCTTC
CDR3aa: CTPDGYTF
v_gene: TRBV29-1
d_gene: .
j_gene: TRBJ1-2
abundance: .

CDR3nt: TGTGCCAGCAGCTTGGATGGGTTCCACTACGAGCAGTACTTC
CDR3aa: CASSLDGFHYEQYF
v_gene: TRBV5-4
d_gene: .
j_gene: TRBJ2-7
abundance: .

CDR3nt: TGTGCCAGCAGAATCGCCGGGGAGCTGTTTTTT
CDR3aa: CASRIAGELFF
v_gene: TRBV12-3/TRBV12-4
d_gene: .
j_gene: TRBJ2-2
abundance: .

CDR3nt: TGTGCCAGCAGCGTAGCTGGCGGGGGGCTCCCCTACGAGCAGTACTTC
CDR3aa: CASSVAGGGLPYEQYF
v_gene: TRBV9
d_gene: TRBD2
j_gene: TRBJ2-7
abundance: few

CDR3nt: TGCGCCAGCAGCTCCCAACTAGGGAGCTCCTACAATGAGCAGTTCTTC
CDR3aa: CASSSQLGSSYNEQFF
v_gene: TRBV4-3
d_gene: .
j_gene: TRBJ2-1
abundance: .

CDR3nt: TGCAGCGTTGATGGTGCTCGGGACGGAGAATTCCCAGATACGCAGTATTTT
CDR3aa: CSVDGARDGEFPDTQYF
v_gene: TRBV29-1
d_gene: .
j_gene: TRBJ2-3
abundance: .

CDR3nt: TGTGCCAGCAGGGACCTAAACAGGGGGCGCGCCGAGACCCAGTACTTC
CDR3aa: CASRDLNRGRAETQYF
v_gene: TRBV6-1
d_gene: TRBD1
j_gene: TRBJ2-5
abundance: .

CDR3nt: TGTGCCAGCAGCTTAAACCCCGGGCTGAGTACCGGGGAGCTGTTTTTT
CDR3aa: CASSLNPGLSTGELFF
v_gene: TRBV13
d_gene: .
j_gene: TRBJ2-2
abundance: many

CDR3nt: TGTGCCACCAGCAGAGTCGGGGGGGGTCAGCCCCAGCATTTT
CDR3aa: CATSRVGGGQPQHF
v_gene: TRBV15
d_gene: .
j_gene: TRBJ1-5
abundance: few

CDR3nt: TGTGCCAGCAGCGTAGCGGGAGTGGTTGGTCAGCCCCAGCATTTT
CDR3aa: CASSVAGVVGQPQHF
v_gene: TRBV9
d_gene: .
j_gene: TRBJ1-5
abundance: .

CDR3nt: TGCGCCAGCAGCTTGGCGGCGGCCGGGGAGCTGTTTTTT
CDR3aa: CASSLAAAGELFF
v_gene: TRBV5-1
d_gene: .
j_gene: TRBJ2-2
abundance: few

CDR3nt: TGCAGTGCTAGAGATCACGGGGGGGCCGCAGATACGCAGTATTTT
CDR3aa: CSARDHGGAADTQYF
v_gene: TRBV20-1
d_gene: TRBD2
j_gene: TRBJ2-3
abundance: many

CDR3nt: TGTGCCACCAGCCAAGACGGGACAGGGGTCAATGAGCAGTTCTTC
CDR3aa: CATSQDGTGVNEQFF
v_gene: TRBV3-1
d_gene: TRBD1
j_gene: TRBJ2-1
abundance: .

CDR3nt: TGTGCCAGCAGCCTGGGGGTAGCGGGAGATTACGAGCAGTACTTC
CDR3aa: CASSLGVAGDYEQYF
v_gene: TRBV12-3/TRBV12-4
d_gene: TRBD2
j_gene: TRBJ2-7
abundance: few

CDR3nt: TGCAGCGTTTCTAAAACTAGAATTCAAGAGACCCAGTACTTC
CDR3aa: CSVSKTRIQETQYF
v_gene: TRBV29-1
d_gene: .
j_gene: TRBJ2-5
abundance: .

CDR3nt: TGTGCCATCAGTGGAGGGGTTGGTAATCAGCCCCAGCATTTT
CDR3aa: CAISGGVGNQPQHF
v_gene: TRBV10-3
d_gene: .
j_gene: TRBJ1-5
abundance: many

CDR3nt: TGTGCCAGCAGCTTAGACAGGGAGCAGTACTTC
CDR3aa: CASSLDREQYF
v_gene: TRBV7-9
d_gene: .
j_gene: TRBJ2-7
abundance: many

CDR3nt: TGCAGTGCTAGAGATTCAGCGTCTGAAGATACGCAGTATTTT
CDR3aa: CSARDSASEDTQYF
v_gene: TRBV20-1
d_gene: .
j_gene: TRBJ2-3
abundance: few

CDR3nt: TGTGCCAGCAGCTTGGGACTAGCGGGGGCCCAAAGCACAGATACGCAGTATTTT
CDR3aa: CASSLGLAGAQSTDTQYF
v_gene: TRBV5-5
d_gene: TRBD2
j_gene: TRBJ2-3
abundance: once

CDR3nt: TGTGCCAGCAGCCGCCGAGGGAGTCCCGGGGAGACCCAGTACTTC
CDR3aa: CASSRRGSPGETQYF
v_gene: TRBV12-3/TRBV12-4
d_gene: .
j_gene: TRBJ2-5
abundance: .

CDR3nt: TGCAGCGTTGAAGACTCCACCCGCTCCTACAATGAGCAGTTCTTC
CDR3aa: CSVEDSTRSYNEQFF
v_gene: TRBV29-1
d_gene: .
j_gene: TRBJ2-1
abundance: many

CDR3nt: TGTGCCAGCTCGCCGGGACTAGCTTTGGTTGAGCAGTTCTTC
CDR3aa: CASSPGLALVEQFF
v_gene: TRBV18
d_gene: TRBD2
j_gene: TRBJ2-1
abundance: .

CDR3nt: TGTGCCAGCAGTTTCGGCAGGGGTACCGGGGAGCTGTTTTTT
CDR3aa: CASSFGRGTGELFF
v_gene: TRBV12-3/TRBV12-4
d_gene: .
j_gene: TRBJ2-2
abundance: few

CDR3nt: TGTGCCAGCACCCCACTAGGGGCGAACACTGAAGCTTTCTTT
CDR3aa: CASTPLGANTEAFF
v_gene: TRBV12-3/TRBV12-4
d_gene: .
j_gene: TRBJ1-1
abundance: few

CDR3nt: TGTGCCACCAGCCCCAGGATAGGGGAAGAGACCCAGTACTTC
CDR3aa: CATSPRIGEETQYF
v_gene: TRBV15
d_gene: .
j_gene: TRBJ2-5
abundance: .

CDR3nt: TGCAGTGGCACGACTAGCGGGGGGGCCGGGAGCACAGATACGCAGTATTTT
CDR3aa: CSGTTSGGAGSTDTQYF
v_gene: TRBV20-1
d_gene: TRBD2
j_gene: TRBJ2-3
abundance: .

CDR3nt: TGTGCCAGCAGCTTACTCGGGGACGACACTGAAGCTTTCTTT
CDR3aa: CASSLLGDDTEAFF
v_gene: TRBV7-3
d_gene: .
j_gene: TRBJ1-1
abundance: .

CDR3nt: TGCAGTGCTACGGCGCTAGCGGGGGAGTTCCAAGAGACCCAGTACTTC
CDR3aa: CSATALAGEFQETQYF
v_gene: TRBV20-1
d_gene: TRBD2
j_gene: TRBJ2-5
abundance: .

CDR3nt: TGTGCCAGCAGCCTACCGGGGGGTCGAAGTCAGCCCCAGCATTTT
CDR3aa: CASSLPGGRSQPQHF
v_gene: TRBV7-2
d_gene: .
j_gene: TRBJ1-5
abundance: .

CDR3nt: TGCGCCAGCAGCGCGGCAGGGATCTCCTCGTTTAGTGGCACTGAAGCTTTCTTT
CDR3aa: CASSAAGISSFSGTEAFF
v_gene: TRBV5-1
d_gene: .
j_gene: TRBJ1-1
abundance: many

CDR3nt: TGCAGTGCTAGGGCTTACCAGGTTGGCTACACCTTC
CDR3aa: CSARAYQVGYTF
v_gene: TRBV20-1
d_gene: .
j_gene: TRBJ1-2
abundance: once

CDR3nt: TGTGCCTGGAGTGTACTAGCGGGAGGGCCCAATGAGCAGTTCTTC
CDR3aa: CAWSVLAGGPNEQFF
v_gene: TRBV30
d_gene: TRBD2
j_gene: TRBJ2-1
abundance: medium-sized

CDR3nt: TGCGCCAGCAGCTTAGGTGAAAGCACAGATACGCAGTATTTT
CDR3aa: CASSLGESTDTQYF
v_gene: TRBV5-1
d_gene: .
j_gene: TRBJ2-3
abundance: many